These 23 T cell receptor beta chains came from one sample sequenced in a study of tumor-infiltrating lymphocytes in glioblastoma multiforme (dated by TCRdb to the late 2010s). The sample was run on an Illumina HiSeq 2500. TCRB libraries were built from RNA via three nested multiplex PCR rounds using a modified ARM-PCR protocol with multiple V-beta primers and a C-beta primer. The public reads were quality trimmed at Q25 with fastp and then assembled into clones with MiXCR by TCRdb, keeping productive beta chains. Each record represents a unique CDR3 protein, reported with the most common genes and DNA among its rows. The sample yields 13,000 or so distinct CDR3 sequences; 64% were counted once. Under 40% of the sample goes to the ten largest clones. The sample taken for sequencing was brain tumor tissue. All receptors come from a male donor with glioblastoma.

The chain couples TRBV5-5 to TRBJ1-5; no reliable D call. CDR3 length: 13 residues. The germline CDR1 and CDR2 sequences are SGHKS and YYEKEE (reference sequence). V lost 4 bases and J 11 bases, leaving 16 bases between the germline ends. The CDR3 DNA sequence: TGTGCCAGCAGCGGAGACCGGACTTATTCCCAGCATTTT. Translation: CASSGDRTYSQHF.

In the case of this clonotype: Because the CDR3 is missing its conserved closing phenylalanine or tryptophan, this is likely a read error. The DNA is omitted, as the CDR3 cannot be located on it reliably, and the CDR3 follows TCRdb's listing. J is TRBJ2-1 and V is TRBV7-9; no check of the table's D call, TRBD2, against the DNA was made. The CDR3 has 16 residues if both end residues are counted. Germline CDR1 reads SEHNR; CDR2 reads FQNEAQ (reference sequence). CDR3 residues: CASSPSSGSAKNEQFV.

Comments on this clonotype: This is likely a read error, given that the CDR3 carries no conserved phenylalanine or tryptophan at its end. The chain couples TRBV5-1 to TRBJ2-3; D tentatively reads TRBD1 or TRBD2 (6 bases each). The CDR3 has 16 amino acids. Germline lookup yields CDR1 SGHRS and CDR2 YFSETQ. V was shortened by 2 bases and J by 5 bases, with 18 bases between the two germline ends. Written as DNA, the CDR3 is TGCGCCAGCAGCTTTGAGGGGGGTCGTACTGGAGATACGCAGTATCTT. It specifies CASSFEGGRTGDTQYL.

Of note for this clonotype: At one of its ends the junction is not consistent with the germline gene, which may arise from a read error. CDR3: CASSTSWSYTDTQYF. The CDR3 DNA reads TGTGCCAGCAGTACCTCCTGGTCGTACACAGATACCCAGTATTTT. This sequence joins TRBV6-5 and TRBJ2-3; D gene uncertain. Germline V lookup: CDR1 MNHEY, CDR2 SVGAGI. The CDR3 extends over 15 amino acids.

Of note for this clonotype: The conserved phenylalanine or tryptophan normally closing the CDR3 is absent here, so this likely arose from a read error. This chain connects TRBV5-4 to TRBJ2-1, with D perhaps TRBD2 (6 bases). The CDR3 runs to 16 residues. Germline V gene lookup returns CDR1 SGHNT and CDR2 YYREEE (reference sequence). The CDR3 loop is CAGSREAGSSYNDQFL. The CDR3 DNA is TGTGCCGGCAGCCGTGAGGCCGGGAGCTCCTACAATGATCAGTTCCTC.

This sequence joins TRBV4-2 and TRBJ2-3; D unclear. Between the trimmed V and J ends, which lost 4 bases and 4 bases, there was a span of 9 bases. The length of the CDR3 is 13 residues. CDR1 is LGHNA, CDR2 YNFKEQ, per germline. CDR3 residues: CASSLALADTQYF. The CDR3 DNA follows: TGTGCCAGCAGCCTAGCATTGGCAGATACGCAGTATTTT.

By sample fraction, this clonotype is medium-sized. This chain uses TRBV10-3 with TRBJ2-4; TRBD1 aligns across 9 bases. Germline CDR1 is ENHRY and CDR2 is SYGVKD. With V trimmed by 3 bases and J by 7 bases, 1 base remained unmatched. The CDR3 consists of 13 residues. CDR3 DNA sequence: TGTGCCATCAGTGAAGACAGGGGGAACATTCAGTACTTC. Its translation is CAISEDRGNIQYF.

Turning to this clonotype: One junction end does not reproduce the germline sequence, and a read error may be involved. V and J are TRBV7-9 and TRBJ2-2, with D perhaps TRBD1 or TRBD2 (6 bases each). The CDR3 loop spans 12 amino acids. The germline CDR1 and CDR2 sequences are SEHNR and FQNEAQ (reference sequence). CDR3 region: CVSRGGDGKLFF. The CDR3 DNA reads as TGTGTCAGCAGGGGCGGGGACGGGAAGCTGTTTTTT.

A word on this clonotype: The CDR3 carries no conserved terminal phenylalanine or tryptophan, so it likely arises from a read error. The chain carries TRBV20-1 and TRBJ1-2; 8 positions match TRBD1. From germline, CDR1 is DFQATT and CDR2 SNEGSKA (reference sequence). CDR3 length equals 13 residues. Here the CDR3 reads CGAGDRTGNGYTI. CDR3 in DNA: TGCGGTGCTGGAGATAGGACAGGGAATGGCTACACCATC.

In the case of this clonotype: This likely comes from a read error, as the CDR3 has no conserved phenylalanine or tryptophan at its end. It is unclear where the CDR3 begins or ends on the DNA, so no DNA is shown, and the CDR3 is as TCRdb lists it. The chain links TRBV11-3 to TRBJ2-1; the table assigns TRBD2, which was not confirmed against the DNA. Germline CDR1 is SGHNT and CDR2 is YENEEA. The CDR3 is 13 residues long, ends included. CDR3 loop: CARSSRGEGEKFS.

This clonotype has ten or more counts. The V call is TRBV9, the J call TRBJ1-2; D unresolved. The germline V and J ends were trimmed by 7 bases and 3 bases, with 10 bases remaining between them. This CDR3 is built from 12 residues. Germline lookup yields CDR1 SGDLS and CDR2 YYNGEE. In nucleotides, the CDR3 is TGTGCCAGCCACGGGGAGGACTATGGCTACACCTTC. Translated: CASHGEDYGYTF.

This clonotype turned up a few times. This chain connects TRBV20-1 to TRBJ2-7, with 9 bases that match TRBD1. This CDR3 spans 17 amino acids. In germline, CDR1 is DFQATT, CDR2 SNEGSKA (reference sequence). V lost 5 bases to trimming and J lost 5 bases; unmatched junction nucleotides: 19. The CDR3 sequence: CSASSGTGHLMGNEQYF. CDR3 DNA sequence: TGCAGTGCTTCCTCCGGGACAGGGCATCTCATGGGGAACGAGCAGTACTTC.

This clonotype appeared many times. V is TRBV5-1 and J is TRBJ1-1; D is possibly TRBD1 (5 bases). The V end lost 3 bases, the J end lost 5 bases, and 11 bases lay between the germline ends. In germline, CDR1 is SGHRS, CDR2 YFSETQ. This CDR3 contains 13 residues. The CDR3 here is CASSYLGGTEAFF. In DNA form, the CDR3 reads TGCGCCAGCAGCTACCTCGGGGGGACTGAAGCTTTCTTT.

Notes on this clonotype: One end of the junction does not line up with germline, which may come from a read error. The chain couples TRBV11-3 to TRBJ2-1; a weak D match, TRBD2 (7 bases). Germline V gene lookup returns CDR1 SGHNT and CDR2 YENEEA. The CDR3 contains 13 residues. In nucleotides, the CDR3 is TGTGACGGCAGCTCGAGGGGGGAGGGTGAGCAGATCTTC. It specifies CDGSSRGEGEQIF.

The genes are TRBV20-1 and TRBJ1-1; no clear D. The germline gives CDR1 DFQATT, CDR2 SNEGSKA (reference sequence). The CDR3 runs to 15 residues. V was clipped by 1 base and J by 3 bases, with 15 bases between them. The CDR3 nucleotides are TGCAGTGCTAGAGGGGGTCAGGCGGCATACACTGAAGCTTTCTTT. Its protein product is CSARGGQAAYTEAFF.

The rearrangement uses TRBV7-9 and TRBJ1-1; no clear D. The CDR3 extends over 12 amino acids. Per the germline V gene, CDR1 is SEHNR and CDR2 is FQNEAQ (reference sequence). V was pared by 1 base and J by 6 bases, with 6 bases between. The CDR3 loop is CASSLVAAEAFF. In DNA form, the CDR3 reads TGTGCCAGCAGCTTAGTAGCCGCTGAAGCTTTCTTT.

The gene calls are TRBV11-3 and TRBJ2-1; perhaps D is TRBD1 or TRBD2 (5 bases each). Germline loops: CDR1 SGHNT, CDR2 YENEEA. The V and J ends lost 6 bases and 16 bases respectively, with 22 bases between them. The CDR3 runs 13 residues. CDR3 residues: CASSYGADNELFF. The CDR3 nucleotides read TGTGCCAGCAGTTACGGGGCGGACAATGAGCTATTCTTC.

The chain carries TRBV11-2 and TRBJ1-2; D remains unclear. There are 14 residues in the CDR3. V lost 5 bases to trimming and J lost 7 bases, with 17 bases between them. Per the germline V gene, CDR1 is SGHAT and CDR2 is FQNNGV. CDR3: CASSPGSVGFGYTF. The DNA of the CDR3 is TGTGCCAGCAGCCCGGGGTCGGTGGGATTTGGCTACACCTTC.

In this sample, this clonotype is medium-sized. The genes are TRBV20-1 and TRBJ1-6; no clear D gene. V dropped 3 bases and J dropped 10 bases, with 22 bases sitting between them. Germline V gives CDR1 DFQATT, CDR2 SNEGSKA (reference sequence). This CDR3 is built from 16 residues. As DNA, the CDR3 is TGCAGTGCTAGGCGTCGACACCTTTTTCTGAGCTCACCCCTCCACTTT. It translates to CSARRRHLFLSSPLHF.

This sequence joins TRBV4-1 and TRBJ1-6; D gene ambiguous. This CDR3 is 15 amino acids long. CDR1 is MGHRA and CDR2 is YSYEKL in the germline V gene. Trimming stripped 8 bases from V and 9 bases from J, with 20 bases between. DNA of the CDR3: TGCGCCAGCCAAAACCTTGCGTCTGGGTTTTCACCCCTCCACTTT. Its protein is CASQNLASGFSPLHF.

V usage is TRBV20-1 and J usage is TRBJ2-5, with TRBD2 matching 9 bases. Germline assignment: CDR1 DFQATT and CDR2 SNEGSKA (reference sequence). This CDR3 contains 14 residues. V shed 3 bases and J 5 bases; nucleotides not matched to a gene: 7. CDR3 sequence (DNA): TGCAGTGCTAGTTGTAGCGGGAGCCGGGAGACCCAGTACTTC. Its translation is CSASCSGSRETQYF.

This clonotype was counted once. The junction shows a germline mismatch at one end, possibly a read error. This chain joins TRBV6-1 and TRBJ2-7, with unresolved D. Germline loops: CDR1 MNHNS, CDR2 SASEGT. The CDR3 has 13 amino acids. The CDR3 DNA follows: TGTACCGGGTCCATACTGGGCGGTTACGAGCAGTATTTC. Amino acid sequence: CTGSILGGYEQYF.

This clonotype is a singleton in its sample. This chain uses TRBV11-2 with TRBJ2-3; unclear D gene. Germline lookup yields CDR1 SGHAT and CDR2 FQNNGV. Trimming pared 1 base from V and 5 bases from J, leaving 7 bases between. This CDR3 contains 13 residues. The CDR3 bases are TGTGCCAGCAGCTTAGGACCGAGAGATACGCAGTATTTT. This codes for CASSLGPRDTQYF.